This T cell receptor (beta chain) originates from a study of graft-versus-host responses after intestinal transplantation. About the study: Recipients had transplants, and these were multivisceral, liver-intestinal, or isolated intestinal. Anti-thymocyte globulin induction preceded two to three years of tacrolimus and steroid maintenance in all recipients. Findings and limits, study-wide: Declines in HvG clones occurring early post-transplant were associated with peak circulating GvH clone levels. High graft-versus-host to host-versus-graft clonal ratios were seen in allografts of patients with graft-donor T cell macrochimerism.

The protocol was immunoSEQ multiplex PCR, while the TCRdb copy is restricted to in-frame clones and leaves out a portion. The sample contains 19,000 or so clones, roughly 86% of which appear only once. CDR3 length: 15 residues. CDR1 and CDR2 (germline): SNHLY, FYNNEI. Trimming took off 7 bases at V and 2 bases at J, with 15 bases between the two ends. Concerning this clone: No antigen is known for it.

The sample consisted of PBMCs, taken approximately 220 days after intestinal transplant. The receptor was isolated from a human patient who received an intestinal transplant, so some T cells may come from the graft donor. This chain connects TRBV2 to TRBJ2-1, with D possibly TRBD1 on 5 matching bases. The CDR3 is CASNRGSVTYNEQFF. Here the CDR3 DNA reads TGTGCCAGCAATAGGGGATCCGTGACCTACAATGAGCAGTTCTTC.